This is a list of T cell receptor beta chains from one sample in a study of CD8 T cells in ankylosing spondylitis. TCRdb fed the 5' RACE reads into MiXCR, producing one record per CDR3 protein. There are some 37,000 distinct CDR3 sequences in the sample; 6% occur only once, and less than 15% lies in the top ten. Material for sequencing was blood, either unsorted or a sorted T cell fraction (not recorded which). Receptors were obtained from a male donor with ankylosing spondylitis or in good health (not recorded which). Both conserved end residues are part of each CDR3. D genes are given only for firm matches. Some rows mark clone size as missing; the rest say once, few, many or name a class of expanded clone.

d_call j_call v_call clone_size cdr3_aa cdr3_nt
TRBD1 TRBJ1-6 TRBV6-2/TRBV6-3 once CTSSLGTGASPLHF TGTACCAGCAGCCTGGGGACAGGGGCCTCACCCCTCCACTTT
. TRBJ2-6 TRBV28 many CASIPGTGTRASGANVLTF TGTGCCAGTATTCCCGGGACAGGGACTAGAGCCTCTGGGGCCAACGTCCTGACTTTC
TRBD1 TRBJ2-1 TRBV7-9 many CASSSWTGPYNEQFF TGTGCCAGCAGCTCGTGGACAGGGCCCTACAATGAGCAGTTCTTC
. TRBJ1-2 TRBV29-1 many CSVERGVIGYTF TGCAGCGTTGAGCGAGGGGTGATTGGCTACACCTTC
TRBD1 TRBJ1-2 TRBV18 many CASSPPGQGANGYTF TGTGCCAGCTCACCACCGGGACAGGGGGCAAATGGCTACACCTTC
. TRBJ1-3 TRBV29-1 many CSVGAGRNTIYF TGCAGCGTTGGGGCAGGGCGAAACACCATATATTTT
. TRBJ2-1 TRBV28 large CASSLFNAQYNEQFF TGTGCCAGCAGTTTATTCAACGCACAGTACAATGAGCAGTTCTTC
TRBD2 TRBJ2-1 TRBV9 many CARRPRLAGADEQFF TGTGCCAGGCGTCCAAGACTAGCGGGAGCGGATGAGCAGTTCTTC
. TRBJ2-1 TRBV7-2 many CASKRPGASEQFF TGTGCCAGCAAAAGACCAGGGGCGAGTGAGCAGTTCTTC
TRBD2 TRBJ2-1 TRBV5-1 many CASSSGTSGAYNEQFF TGCGCCAGCAGCTCCGGGACTAGCGGAGCCTACAATGAGCAGTTCTTC
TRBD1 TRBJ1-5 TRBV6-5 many CASSYGGQNNWPQHF TGTGCCAGCAGTTACGGGGGACAGAACAACTGGCCCCAGCATTTT
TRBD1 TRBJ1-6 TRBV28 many CASSRGTGGLSPLHF TGTGCCAGCAGCCGAGGGACAGGGGGCCTGTCACCCCTCCACTTT
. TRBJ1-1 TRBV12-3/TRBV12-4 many CASSLDGGMNTEAFF TGTGCCAGCAGTTTAGACGGGGGAATGAACACTGAAGCTTTCTTT
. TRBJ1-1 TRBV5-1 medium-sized CASSLGTAMNTEAFF TGCGCCAGCAGCTTGGGGACAGCCATGAACACTGAAGCTTTCTTT
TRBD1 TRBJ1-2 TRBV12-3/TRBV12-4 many CASSLTGGDYGYTF TGTGCCAGCAGCTTGACAGGGGGGGACTATGGCTACACCTTC
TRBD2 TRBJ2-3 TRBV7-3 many CASSLGLAGTDTQYF TGTGCCAGCAGCTTAGGACTAGCAGGGACAGATACGCAGTATTTT
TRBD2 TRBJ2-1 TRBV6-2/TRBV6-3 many CAVGRAYNEQFF TGTGCCGTGGGGAGGGCCTACAATGAGCAGTTCTTC
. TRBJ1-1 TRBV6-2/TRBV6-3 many CASSYLGSTEAFF TGTGCCAGCAGTTATTTGGGAAGCACTGAAGCTTTCTTT
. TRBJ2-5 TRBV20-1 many CSATTDRETQYF TGCAGTGCTACGACAGATCGTGAGACCCAGTACTTC
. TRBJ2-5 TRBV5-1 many CASSLGLETQYF TGCGCCAGCAGCTTGGGTTTAGAGACCCAGTACTTC
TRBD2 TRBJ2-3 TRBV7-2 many CASSLRWAGGRTDTQYF TGTGCCAGCAGCTTAAGGTGGGCGGGGGGACGCACAGATACGCAGTATTTT
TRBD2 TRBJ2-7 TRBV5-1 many CASSSGTSYYEQYF TGCGCCAGCAGCTCAGGGACTAGCTACTACGAGCAGTACTTC
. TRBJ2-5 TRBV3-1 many CASSQETQYF TGTGCCAGCAGCCAAGAGACCCAGTACTTC
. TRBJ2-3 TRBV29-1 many CSVPLGSDTQYF TGCAGCGTACCCTTGGGTTCAGATACGCAGTATTTT
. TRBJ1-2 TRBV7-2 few CASSLHGGSLQGYTF TGTGCCAGCAGCTTACATGGGGGGAGCCTCCAAGGCTACACCTTC
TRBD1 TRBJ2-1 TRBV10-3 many CAISEQTGESEQFF TGTGCCATCAGTGAGCAAACAGGGGAGAGTGAGCAGTTCTTC
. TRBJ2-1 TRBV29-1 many CSVERQGYNEQFF TGCAGCGTTGAACGCCAGGGCTACAATGAGCAGTTCTTC
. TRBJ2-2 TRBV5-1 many CASSPREGGELFF TGCGCCAGCAGCCCCAGGGAAGGCGGGGAGCTGTTTTTT
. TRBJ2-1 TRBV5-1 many CASSLLLGDEQFF TGCGCCAGCAGCTTGCTTCTGGGGGATGAGCAGTTCTTC
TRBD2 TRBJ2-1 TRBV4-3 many CASSQDIGLAGADEQFF TGCGCCAGCAGCCAAGATATAGGTCTAGCGGGGGCGGATGAGCAGTTCTTC
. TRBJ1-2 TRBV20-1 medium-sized CSARDTGRAGYGYTF TGCAGTGCTAGAGATACGGGGCGCGCGGGCTATGGCTACACCTTC
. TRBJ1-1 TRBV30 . CAWSAAGEAFF TGTGCCTGGAGTGCGGCAGGAGAGGCTTTCTTT